These 26 T cell receptor beta chains share one sample of origin, sequenced in a study of cytomegalovirus exposure and HLA in healthy donors. The PCR was carried out with 60 Vbeta primers and 13 Jbeta primers. Assay: immunoSEQ multiplex PCR; the TCRdb copy retains only in-frame clones and omits some. The repertoire includes around 96,000 clones, roughly 80% of them detected once, and 10% sits in the top ten. Sequencing used PBMCs. Receptor source: a man under 40 in good health and CMV-seropositive.

The V gene is TRBV2, the J gene TRBJ2-7; 12 bases align to TRBD2. Germline trimming cut 4 bases from V and 2 bases from J; bases unmatched to any gene: 18. CDR1 and CDR2 from the germline V gene are SNHLY and FYNNEI. This CDR3 has 20 residues. The CDR3: CASSGSGTSGRSPQTYEQYF. CDR3 sequence (DNA): TGTGCCAGCAGTGGATCGGGGACTAGCGGGCGTAGCCCACAGACCTACGAGCAGTACTTC.

V gene TRBV19 combines with J gene TRBJ1-1, with D possibly TRBD1 on 6 matching bases. The V and J ends lost 7 bases and 3 bases respectively, with 21 bases between them. Per the germline V gene, CDR1 is LNHDA and CDR2 is SQIVND (reference sequence). The CDR3 loop spans 16 amino acids. The CDR3 is CASMGPMGHRDTEAFF. Written as DNA, the CDR3 is TGTGCCAGTATGGGCCCCATGGGCCACAGGGACACTGAAGCTTTCTTT.

Turning to this clone: The junction does not match germline at one end; this may be a read error. The sample has other DNA sequences that encode this CDR3 too. This chain uses TRBV5-1 with TRBJ1-1; no clear D gene. This CDR3 region has 13 residues. CDR1 and CDR2 (germline): SGHRS, YFSETQ. CDR3 region: CASSDGMNTEAFF. The CDR3 DNA follows: TGCGCCAGTTCGGACGGGATGAACACTGAGGCTTTCTTT.

The V gene is TRBV30, the J gene TRBJ2-1; 9 bases line up with TRBD1. V gave up 2 bases and J gave up 6 bases; unmatched junction bases: 8. Germline V gene data show CDR1 as GTSNPN and CDR2 as SVGIG (reference sequence). This CDR3 is built from 15 residues. This chain's CDR3 is CAWSITGGLGNEQFF. Written as DNA, the CDR3 is TGTGCCTGGAGTATCACAGGGGGCCTGGGCAATGAGCAGTTCTTC.

The chain is built from TRBV5-6 and TRBJ2-1, with D possibly being TRBD2 (7 bases). CDR3 length: 14 amino acids. The germline CDR1 and CDR2 sequences are SGHDT and YYEEEE. Trimming cost V 1 base and J 9 bases, with 14 bases left between them. The chain's CDR3 is CASSLPRGGGEQFF. In DNA, the CDR3 is TGTGCCAGCAGCTTGCCCCGCGGGGGCGGTGAGCAGTTCTTC.

The chain employs TRBV5-4 and TRBJ2-5; TRBD1 agrees at 8 bases. This CDR3 has 16 amino acids. Trimming removed 4 bases from V and 2 bases from J; junction bases left unmatched: 10. Germline CDR1 and CDR2: SGHNT and YYREEE (reference sequence). The DNA for the CDR3 is TGTGCCAGCAGCCGGGCAGGGGGCGTAATTCAAGAGACCCAGTACTTC. Translation gives CASSRAGGVIQETQYF.

The chain joins TRBV5-6 to TRBJ2-7; D perhaps matches TRBD1 (5 bases). V lost 0 bases, J lost 4 bases, and 17 bases lay in between. The CDR3 is 16 residues long. CDR1 is SGHDT, CDR2 YYEEEE, per germline. The CDR3 spells CASSLGSRDIGYEQYF. CDR3 DNA sequence: TGTGCCAGCAGCTTGGGTTCCAGGGATATTGGGTACGAGCAGTACTTC.

The V call is TRBV19, the J call TRBJ2-7; D perhaps matches TRBD1 (6 bases). Trimming stripped 1 base from V and 5 bases from J, with 15 bases between. Germline assignment: CDR1 LNHDA and CDR2 SQIVND (reference sequence). The CDR3 consists of 15 residues. CDR3 sequence reads: CASSIGVRGSNEQYF. Written as DNA, the CDR3 is TGTGCCAGTAGTATAGGAGTCAGGGGTTCCAACGAGCAGTACTTC.

The chain is built from TRBV27 and TRBJ1-6; 12 nucleotides align to TRBD1. V trimming: 6 bases; J trimming: 9 bases; junction bases outside the gene matches: 9. CDR1 is MNHEY, CDR2 SMNVEV, per germline (reference sequence). This CDR3 contains 16 residues. The CDR3 DNA sequence: TGTGCCAGCAGGTCGGGACAGGGGGCATCGGGTTCACCCCTCCACTTT. As protein: CASRSGQGASGSPLHF.

This clone was counted a few times. This rearrangement joins TRBV19 to TRBJ1-1; D may be TRBD1 (5 bases). This CDR3 comprises 13 residues. Looked up from germline, CDR1 is LNHDA and CDR2 is SQIVND (reference sequence). Between the trimmed V and J ends, which lost 6 bases and 5 bases, there was a span of 13 bases. The DNA for the CDR3 is TGTGCCAGTAGCAGAAAAGGGGAAACTGAAGCTTTCTTT. Translation gives CASSRKGETEAFF.

The sample holds a few counts of this clone. The chain has TRBV27 and TRBJ2-5; 13 bases agree with TRBD2. This CDR3 comprises 14 residues. V gave up 10 bases and J gave up 7 bases; unmatched junction bases: 9. Looked up from germline, CDR1 is MNHEY and CDR2 is SMNVEV (reference sequence). CDR3 region: CATQGTSGVGTQYF. The CDR3, as DNA: TGTGCCACCCAGGGGACTAGCGGGGTTGGGACCCAGTACTTC.

The CDR3 region has the DNA TGTGCCTGGAGTGTGGGGGGGCGCGGGGAGACCCAGTACTTC. This gives the protein CAWSVGGRGETQYF. The V gene is TRBV30, the J gene TRBJ2-5; D perhaps matches TRBD2 (7 bases). The CDR3 contains 14 residues. The V gene's germline CDR1 is GTSNPN and CDR2 SVGIG (reference sequence). Trimming stripped 0 bases from V and 5 bases from J, with 13 bases between.

The chain has TRBV6-6 and TRBJ1-1, with D uncertain. The CDR3 covers 14 residues. Germline lookup yields CDR1 MNHNY and CDR2 SVGAGI (reference sequence). V lost 0 bases, J lost 8 bases, and 13 bases lay in between. The CDR3 DNA is TGTGCCAGCAGTTACTCGAGAGCGGGTCCCGAAGCTTTCTTT. Translated: CASSYSRAGPEAFF.

This clone has only one observation. The chain has TRBV9 and TRBJ2-3; a weak D match, TRBD2 (7 bases). Trimming pared 0 bases from V and 1 base from J, leaving 9 bases between. Germline lookup yields CDR1 SGDLS and CDR2 YYNGEE. The CDR3 covers 15 residues. CDR3 in amino acids: CASSVGRGRTDTQYF. The CDR3 coding sequence is TGTGCCAGCAGCGTAGGGCGGGGGCGCACAGATACGCAGTATTTT.

The chain is built from TRBV28 and TRBJ2-2; 10 bases are shared with TRBD2. Germline loops: CDR1 MDHEN, CDR2 SYDVKM. Trimming cost V 7 bases and J 1 base; bases outside gene matches: 12. This CDR3 spans 18 amino acids. CDR3 residues: CASNQPLAGSQNTGELFF. Written as DNA, the CDR3 is TGTGCCAGCAATCAACCACTAGCGGGGTCTCAGAACACCGGGGAGCTGTTTTTT. Full variable domain (remainder filled in from reference TRBV28 and TRBJ2-2): DVKVTQSSRYLVKRTGEKVFLECVQDMDHENMFWYRQDPGLGLRLIYFSYDVKMKEKGDIPEGYSVSREKKERFSLILESASTNQTSMYLCASNQPLAGSQNTGELFFGEGSRLTVL.

The rearrangement links TRBV7-8 to TRBJ2-5, with 8 nucleotides matching TRBD1. The CDR3 consists of 14 residues. Germline V gene sequence: CDR1 SGHVS, CDR2 FQNEAQ. Unmatched junction bases numbered 4, after V lost 5 bases and J lost 2 bases. The CDR3 DNA reads TGTGCCAGCAGCGAGAGACAGGGGCAAGAGACCCAGTACTTC. It codes for CASSERQGQETQYF.

This clone has a single count. The chain carries TRBV6-1 and TRBJ2-3, with TRBD2 identical over 9 bases. The CDR3 contains 15 residues. Germline V gene data show CDR1 as MNHNS and CDR2 as SASEGT. V lost 8 bases and J lost 1; bases outside the gene matches: 7. The CDR3 loop reads CASGDSSGGTDTQYF. DNA for the CDR3: TGTGCCAGCGGAGACTCTAGCGGGGGCACAGATACGCAGTATTTT.

The V call is TRBV10-3, the J call TRBJ2-1; no reliable D call. The CDR3 is 13 amino acids. Germline-derived CDR1 and CDR2 are ENHRY and SYGVKD. Trimming took off 10 bases at V and 6 bases at J, with 16 bases between the two ends. The CDR3: CANNLQRFNEQFF. CDR3 coding DNA: TGTGCCAACAACCTTCAGCGTTTCAATGAGCAGTTCTTC.

This chain links TRBV9 with TRBJ2-2, with 10 nucleotides matching TRBD1. Trimming removed 4 bases from V and 1 base from J; junction bases left unmatched: 4. The CDR3 sequence is 16 residues long. Germline lookup yields CDR1 SGDLS and CDR2 YYNGEE. CDR3 DNA sequence: TGTGCCAGCAGCTCCCGGACAGGGGGGAACACCGGGGAGCTGTTTTTT. Protein: CASSSRTGGNTGELFF.

This clone has a handful of counts. Other DNA sequences of this sample code for an identical CDR3. CDR3: CASSLEQYNSPLHF. The CDR3 coding sequence is TGTGCCAGCAGCTTAGAACAGTATAATTCACCCCTCCACTTT. The chain couples TRBV7-9 to TRBJ1-6; D is unclear. The germline gives CDR1 SEHNR, CDR2 FQNEAQ (reference sequence). V was shortened by 1 base and J by 4 bases, with 5 bases between the two germline ends. The CDR3 is 14 residues long. The variable domain in full, with the rest retrieved from reference TRBV7-9 and TRBJ1-6, is DTGVSQNPRHKITKRGQNVTFRCDPISEHNRLYWYRQTLGQGPEFLTYFQNEAQLEKSRLLSDRFSAERPKGSFSTLEIQRTEQGDSAMYLCASSLEQYNSPLHFGNGTRLTVT.

This clone was counted only a few times. V and J are TRBV6-5 and TRBJ1-4, with a tentative D call TRBD1 (6 bases). The germline V and J ends were trimmed by 6 bases and 7 bases, with 15 bases remaining between them. This CDR3 has 14 residues. Germline CDR1 and CDR2: MNHEY and SVGAGI. The CDR3 spells CASRTGYLGEKLFF. CDR3 bases: TGTGCCAGCAGAACAGGGTACCTTGGTGAAAAACTGTTTTTT.

The chain is built from TRBV19 and TRBJ2-7; D is unclear. Germline CDR1 reads LNHDA; CDR2 reads SQIVND (reference sequence). The CDR3 is made up of 14 amino acids. Trimming left V 0 bases short and J 0 bases short, with 6 bases between. The CDR3 nucleotides read TGTGCCAGTAGTATAGAGGCAGACTCCTACGAGCAGTACTTC. Translating gives CASSIEADSYEQYF.

The V gene is TRBV6-4, the J gene TRBJ1-1, with a possible D match to TRBD1 (6 bases). The V end was cut by 6 bases, the J end by 6 bases, with 14 bases between. This CDR3 contains 13 residues. In germline, CDR1 is MRHNA, CDR2 SNTAGT. The CDR3 spells CASSQEQGAEAFF. CDR3 in DNA: TGTGCCAGCAGCCAAGAACAGGGAGCTGAAGCTTTCTTT.

The chain employs TRBV6-1 and TRBJ1-5; D is possibly TRBD1 (6 bases). V shed 4 bases and J shed 2 bases, with 12 bases lying between them. Germline CDR1 reads MNHNS; CDR2 reads SASEGT. The CDR3 runs to 15 residues. CDR3 nucleotide sequence: TGTGCCAGCAGTGGACAGGCTTTCGGCAATCAGCCCCAGCATTTT. It specifies CASSGQAFGNQPQHF.

This clone was detected once. CDR3 amino acids: CASSPKGQVRSYTF. The CDR3 bases are TGTGCCAGCAGTCCCAAGGGACAGGTCAGGAGCTACACCTTC. The genes are TRBV6-5 and TRBJ1-2; 8 nucleotides match TRBD1. The CDR3 length is 14 residues. Germline values: CDR1 MNHEY, CDR2 SVGAGI. V dropped 5 bases and J dropped 9; count of bases not matched to a gene: 11.

The CDR3 DNA reads as TGCGCCAGCAGCCAAGAAACTCGGAATGAGCAGTTCTTC. This translates into CASSQETRNEQFF. This rearrangement joins TRBV4-3 to TRBJ2-1, with D hard to call. Germline CDR1 and CDR2: LGHNA and YSLEER. The CDR3 sequence is 13 residues long. V lost 0 bases and J 7 bases, leaving 7 bases between the germline ends.